The T cell receptor (beta chain) described here comes from a study of blood T cell repertoires in COVID-19 (dated by TCRdb to the early 2020s). Background on the whole study: The collaborator samples originated in the United States, Italy and Spain and spanned the acute and convalescent phases of COVID-19. The prospective study material was composed of cDNA or gDNA derived from T cells, B-cell-depleted T cells, or PBMCs. Deeply sampled blood TCRbeta repertoires from subjects exposed to, actively infected with, or recovered from COVID-19 were included in the dataset. The repertoires were released in a freely available public database intended as a resource for research on the immune response to SARS-CoV-2. The samples were drawn from the first 160 participants of the ongoing ImmuneRACE study and from 1,254 subjects provided by 6 global collaborators. The sample metadata nearly always contained a de-identified subject ID, COVID-19 status, age in years and sex. Where HLA class I and class II types were available, the types were taken from metadata supplied by the sample provider, not from assay-based typing. Results the study describes overall, beyond this receptor: The quantity of clinical and demographic metadata differed by source and by participant and was supplied without curation.

In the case of this clone: Its antigen is currently not known. No much larger clonotype is one base removed from it; base qualities were not supplied.

V gives up 3 bases and J gives up 0 bases, and the segment between their germline ends measures 8 bases. The germline V gene gives CDR1 as MGHDK and CDR2 as SYGVNS. The CDR3 numbers 14 residues from cysteine through phenylalanine. Kept here is only the CDR3 DNA, which spans 42 bases and is read in frame from base 1. Enrolling through a virtual design, the prospective study's participants ranged in age from roughly 18 to 90 years and lived across about two dozen United States geographic areas. To assign participants to cohorts, the prospective study relied on clinical history that participants themselves reported in a screening survey and a study questionnaire. For ImmuneRACE Cohort 3, a participant was defined as recovered based on two consecutive negative NP/OP PCR tests, clearance by a healthcare professional, or resolution of symptoms. In the prospective study, mobile phlebotomists collected whole blood, serum and a nasopharyngeal or oropharyngeal swab from each participant. Additional blood draws and questionnaires over an approximately two-month period could optionally be provided by prospective study participants. Before DNA extraction, blood samples from the prospective study were shipped at room temperature or frozen.

TCRbeta CDR3 regions were amplified from genomic DNA by means of the immunoSEQ Assay, a bias-controlled multiplex PCR. In the authors' own workflow: The number of nucleated cells in each sample was estimated by amplification of reference gene primers within the assay. To quantify the absolute abundance of each unique TCRbeta CDR3 rearrangement, sequence reads were collapsed and filtered. For each sample, productive Simpson clonality was calculated by taking the square root of Simpson's diversity index across productive rearrangements. This immuneACCESS table, as held by TCRdb, lists in-frame sequences with V and J called but not all clones. Of the missing ones, under half trace to an unresolved V gene in checked studies; the others have no known cause. That table supplies the V and J calls and clone size; D and trimming were determined from the DNA. The sample table lists about 480,000 clones, 70% to 90% of them with a count of one. 1.5% to 2% of the sample belongs to the ten largest clones.

The receptor was isolated from a woman aged 40 to 50 who had recovered from COVID-19. Sequenced sample: PBMCs or T cells enriched from blood (not recorded which). The chain couples TRBV25-1 to TRBJ1-1, with the D gene uncertain. The nucleotide sequence reads as follows: TGTGCCAGCAGTGATCAAACAATGAACACTGAAGCTTTCTTT. It encodes CASSDQTMNTEAFF.